This T cell receptor (beta chain) was sequenced for a study of early T cells in non-severe SARS-CoV-2 infection. Study-level background: Chains from this unsorted whole-blood bulk RNA could not be paired.

Overall study findings and caveats: There was a bias toward anti-spike CD8 responses in VDJdb matching, which missed private and CD4 specificities.

There are 14 residues in the CDR3. Trimming pared 3 bases from V and 7 bases from J, leaving 12 bases between. CDR1 and CDR2 from the germline V gene are ENHRY and SYGVKD. As part of library construction, unique molecular identifiers were attached to individual cDNA molecules. TCRdb independently ran MiXCR on the 5' RACE reads; one entry per CDR3 protein. This table has fewer than 85,000 distinct CDR3 sequences, roughly 13% appearing once. Concerning this clonotype: The antigen is unknown. Just one base apart from a much larger clone, this may be a read error.

The receptor's source is an adult who was a healthcare worker with PCR-confirmed SARS-CoV-2 infection or an uninfected control (not recorded which). The genes are TRBV10-3 and TRBJ1-4, with TRBD1 as a possible D gene (6 bases). Material for sequencing was whole blood. The CDR3 nucleotides read TGTGCCATCAGTGATAGTACAGGGAGTGAAAAACTGTTTTTT. Amino acids: CAISDSTGSEKLFF.